This is a list of T cell receptor beta chains from one sample in a study of CD8+CD57+ T cells in acquired aplastic anemia. MiXCR, run by TCRdb on the reads, gives a single entry per CDR3 protein. The repertoire holds 190,000 or so distinct CDR3 sequences, with over 40% as singletons. Specimen: sorted CD4+, CD8+, or CD8+CD57+ T cells (not recorded which) from PBMCs. All receptors come from a human donor with aplastic anemia. The CDR3 runs from the conserved cysteine through the conserved F or W. A D gene is named only where the DNA matches it firmly. Clone size is shown for a subset of rows, as once, few, many or a class of expanded clone.

TRBJ1-6 - many TRBV7-2 14 CASRLRGPSSPLHF TGTGCCAGCAGACTGAGGGGCCCTAGTTCACCCCTCCACTTT
TRBJ1-4 TRBD1 many TRBV5-4 12 CASSGTGEKLFF TGTGCCAGCAGCGGGACAGGCGAAAAACTGTTTTTT
TRBJ2-5 - few TRBV18 12 CASSSDRVTQYF TGTGCCAGCTCATCGGACAGAGTCACCCAGTACTTC
TRBJ2-7 - many TRBV25-1 12 CASSEWLGFQYF TGTGCCAGCAGTGAATGGTTGGGCTTTCAGTACTTC
TRBJ2-7 - - TRBV19 13 CASSIGRQYEQYF TGTGCCAGTAGTATAGGAAGACAGTACGAGCAGTACTTC
TRBJ2-1 TRBD2 many TRBV14 16 CASSPLGGGRYNEQFF TGTGCCAGCAGCCCCTTGGGGGGAGGGAGATACAATGAGCAGTTCTTC
TRBJ2-1 - - TRBV11-3 15 CASSLGYSEVNEQFF TGTGCCAGCAGCTTGGGATACAGCGAGGTCAATGAGCAGTTCTTC
TRBJ2-6 TRBD2 - TRBV19 16 CASSIRLAAGANVLTF TGTGCCAGTAGTATACGACTAGCGGCTGGGGCCAACGTCCTGACTTTC
TRBJ2-5 TRBD2 many TRBV20-1 14 CSARVPAGEETQYF TGCAGTGCTAGAGTCCCAGCGGGGGAAGAGACCCAGTACTTC
TRBJ2-7 TRBD1 - TRBV5-1 16 CASSLGAGTGAYEQYF TGCGCCAGCAGCTTGGGGGCCGGGACAGGGGCCTACGAGCAGTACTTC
TRBJ1-4 - many TRBV9 15 CASSVSPGFNEKLFF TGTGCCAGCAGCGTAAGTCCGGGCTTCAATGAAAAACTGTTTTTT
TRBJ2-7 TRBD2 medium-sized TRBV25-1 15 CASSITSGSEYEQYF TGTGCCAGCAGCATTACTAGCGGGAGTGAATACGAGCAGTACTTC